This T cell receptor (beta chain) was identified during a study of tumor and adjacent non-tumor tissue in lung cancer. RNA was extracted from bulk tissue without any cell sorting. TCRbeta libraries were built with three rounds of nested PCR, modified from ARM-PCR. TCRdb used MiXCR to reprocess the multiplex PCR reads, holding one entry per CDR3 protein. The table records about 200,000 distinct CDR3 sequences, around 71% of them present only once. This clonotype was detected only once. Antigen specificity is unknown. A much larger clone differs from this one at a single base, so this may be a read error. The study's findings and limits: Compared with tumor, normal lung showed significantly lower TCR diversity.

Specimen: lung tumor tissue. This clonotype originated in a man between 60 and 75 years old with non-small cell lung cancer.

This chain's CDR3 is CSVQVPGQGSLHF. CDR3 sequence (DNA): TGCAGCGTTCAAGTGCCGGGACAGGGATCCCTCCACTTT. The chain has TRBV29-1 and TRBJ1-6; 9 bases map to TRBD1. The germline CDR1 and CDR2 sequences are SQVTM and ANQGSEA. The CDR3 has 13 amino acids. J gave up 14 bases and V 5 bases, and 10 bases lay outside the gene matches. Drawing the rest from reference TRBV29-1 and TRBJ1-6, the complete variable domain is SAVISQKPSRDICQRGTSLTIQCQVDSQVTMMFWYRQQPGQSLTLIATANQGSEATYESGFVIDKFPISRPNLTFSTLTVSNMSPEDSSIYLCSVQVPGQGSLHFGNGTRLTVT.